The 6 T cell receptor beta chains below all came from one sample that was sequenced in a study of control samples from healthy donors and cancer patients. Assay used: immunoSEQ multiplex PCR; TCRdb lists only in-frame clones, some missing. The sample gives about 170,000 clones, 90% to 95% of which show up once; about 1.6% is in the top ten. The sequenced sample was blood. The receptors here all came from a woman aged 25 to 45 in good health.

V and J are TRBV5-6 and TRBJ2-5; D is possibly TRBD1 or TRBD2 (5 bases each). V lost 2 bases, J lost 5 bases, and 10 bases lay in between. CDR3 length: 13 residues. Germline CDR1 SGHDT, CDR2 YYEEEE. The CDR3 DNA reads as TGTGCCAGCAGCTTTAGGGGAGTCGAGACCCAGTACTTC. It translates to CASSFRGVETQYF. The full variable domain, its missing parts supplied by reference TRBV5-6 and TRBJ2-5, is DAGVTQSPTHLIKTRGQQVTLRCSPKSGHDTVSWYQQALGQGPQFIFQYYEEEERQRGNFPDRFSGHQFPNYSSELNVNALLLGDSALYLCASSFRGVETQYFGPGTRLLVL.

The chain couples TRBV10-1 to TRBJ1-2; the D is unclear. CDR3 length: 12 residues. CDR1 is WNHNN, CDR2 SYGVQD, per germline (reference sequence). Deletions cut 4 bases from V and 2 bases from J, with 5 bases between. Here the CDR3 reads CASSVRNYGYTF. CDR3 nucleotide sequence: TGCGCCAGCAGTGTCCGGAACTATGGCTACACCTTC.

The chain recombines TRBV5-1 with TRBJ2-1; D is perhaps TRBD2 (6 bases). V was trimmed by 4 bases and J by 8 bases, leaving 16 bases between them. The germline V gene has CDR1 SGHRS and CDR2 YFSETQ. The CDR3 runs 14 residues. CDR3 protein: CASSGDQWRDEQFF. CDR3 DNA: TGCGCCAGCAGCGGGGACCAGTGGAGGGATGAGCAGTTCTTC.

V usage is TRBV20-1 and J usage is TRBJ2-1, with D perhaps TRBD2 (6 bases). The germline gives CDR1 DFQATT, CDR2 SNEGSKA (reference sequence). V lost 3 bases and J lost 14, with 14 bases in between. The CDR3 extends over 11 amino acids. CDR3 loop: CSASQKRVEFF. Written as DNA, the CDR3 is TGCAGTGCTAGTCAGAAGCGGGTAGAGTTCTTC.

The chain links TRBV2 to TRBJ2-5, with 11 bases matching TRBD1. The CDR3 has 15 amino acids. V shed 6 bases and J 3 bases; nucleotides not matched to a gene: 6. CDR1 and CDR2 (germline): SNHLY, FYNNEI. Here the CDR3 DNA reads TGTGCCAGCAGAGGACAGGGGGCTAGGAAAGAGACCCAGTACTTC. This codes for CASRGQGARKETQYF.

This chain joins TRBV5-1 and TRBJ1-2; a weak D match, TRBD1 (6 bases). Germline V CDR1 and CDR2: SGHRS, YFSETQ. The CDR3 covers 16 residues. Deletions cut 3 bases from V and 2 bases from J, with 17 bases between. The CDR3 nucleotides are TGCGCCAGCAGCTCTGGCCGGGACAACTACAACTATGGCTACACCTTC. This encodes CASSSGRDNYNYGYTF.